The clone carrying this T cell receptor (beta chain) was observed a handful of times. No antigen is known for it. These data originate in a study of early T cells in non-severe SARS-CoV-2 infection. Unique molecular identifier tags were affixed to discrete cDNA molecules. TCRdb recomputed calls from the 5' RACE reads with MiXCR, one row per CDR3 protein. The sample has fewer than 50,000 distinct CDR3 sequences, 10% to 15% seen once. Study results and caveats: Matching with VDJdb favored anti-spike CD8 responses (missing private and CD4 specificities).

The receptor was derived from an adult who was a healthcare worker with PCR-confirmed SARS-CoV-2 infection or an uninfected control (not recorded which). Material for sequencing was whole blood.

The CDR3 loop is CASSLADVETQYF. The CDR3 nucleotides are TGTGCCAGCAGTTTAGCAGACGTGGAGACCCAGTACTTC. The chain uses TRBV12-3 or TRBV12-4 and TRBJ2-5; unclear D gene. The V gene lost 0 bases and the J gene lost 5 bases, with 7 bases spanning the gap. The CDR3 is 13 amino acids.